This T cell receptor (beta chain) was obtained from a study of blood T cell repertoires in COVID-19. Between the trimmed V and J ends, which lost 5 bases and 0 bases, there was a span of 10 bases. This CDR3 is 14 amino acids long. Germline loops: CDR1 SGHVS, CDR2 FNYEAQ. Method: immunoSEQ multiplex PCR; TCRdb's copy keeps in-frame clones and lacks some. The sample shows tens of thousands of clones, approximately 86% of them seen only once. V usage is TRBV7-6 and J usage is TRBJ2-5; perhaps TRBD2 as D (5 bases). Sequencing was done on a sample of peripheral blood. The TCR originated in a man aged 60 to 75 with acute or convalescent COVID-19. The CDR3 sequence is CASSPLADQETQYF. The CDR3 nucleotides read TGTGCCAGCAGCCCCCTAGCAGACCAAGAGACCCAGTACTTC.